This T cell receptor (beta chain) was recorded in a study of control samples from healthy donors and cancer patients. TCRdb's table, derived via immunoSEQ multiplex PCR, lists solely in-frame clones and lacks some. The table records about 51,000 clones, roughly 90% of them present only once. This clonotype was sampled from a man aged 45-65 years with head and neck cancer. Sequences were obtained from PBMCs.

The CDR3 DNA sequence: TGTGCCAGTAGTGGCCCCGGGACTAGCGGGAGCCTATCCTCCTACAATGAGCAGTTCTTC. It specifies CASSGPGTSGSLSSYNEQFF. The rearrangement links TRBV19 to TRBJ2-1, with 14 nucleotides matching TRBD2. CDR1 is LNHDA and CDR2 is SQIVND in the germline V gene (reference sequence). This CDR3 region has 20 residues. V was pared by 5 bases and J by 0 bases, with 12 bases of the junction left unmatched.